The present T cell receptor beta chain was sequenced within a study of T cell repertoires in cytomegalovirus infection. This clonotype was picked up many times. This CDR3 region has 16 residues. After removal of 6 bases from V and 2 bases from J, the junction contained 9 bases not matched to a gene. CDR1 and CDR2 from the germline V gene are SGHVS and FNYEAQ. From the reads, TCRdb called clonotypes with MiXCR, one entry per CDR3 protein. The sample yields about 230,000 distinct CDR3 sequences, about 5.9% seen once. The receptor's source is a human donor in good health (CMV status not recorded). Some clones in this sample may be carry-over from other donors' samples. Sequencing input: PBMCs. The chain combines TRBV7-6 with TRBJ2-3; TRBD2 matches 9 bases. The CDR3 sequence is CASSGGTSLPTDTQYF. Here the CDR3 DNA reads TGTGCCAGCAGTGGGGGGACTAGCCTCCCCACAGATACGCAGTATTTT.